The next 32 T cell receptor beta chains were all read from a single sample in a study of T cells in localized non-small cell lung cancer. Clones were sequenced by immunoSEQ multiplex PCR, and TCRdb holds only the in-frame ones, with some missing. The profile shows around 35,000 clones, less than 95% of them singletons. The sample in question was peripheral blood mononuclear cells, obtained before any cancer treatment. All receptors derive from an older female donor with stage II lung adenocarcinoma.

The V and J genes are TRBV11-2 and TRBJ2-1; possible D gene TRBD2, 7 bases. CDR1 and CDR2 (germline): SGHAT, FQNNGV. This CDR3 region has 13 residues. CDR3 in DNA: TGTGGCTCAGCGCGGGGGCTAGACAATGAGCAGTTCTTC. Protein: CGSARGLDNEQFF.

The genes are TRBV10-3 and TRBJ1-5, with 11 bases aligning to TRBD1. J lost 7 bases, V lost 4 bases, and 3 bases had no gene match. CDR3 length: 14 residues. In germline, CDR1 is ENHRY, CDR2 SYGVKD. CDR3 protein: CAISGTGGGQPQHF. In DNA form, the CDR3 reads TGTGCCATCAGTGGGACAGGGGGCGGACAGCCCCAGCATTTT.

The table lists this clone with a few counts. V usage is TRBV28 and J usage is TRBJ2-7, with TRBD1 identical over 7 bases. The J segment lost 3 bases and the V segment lost 6 bases, leaving 11 bases of the junction unmatched. The CDR3 length is 15 residues. Germline V gene sequence: CDR1 MDHEN, CDR2 SYDVKM. The CDR3 reads CASSPGDSQHYEQYF. Written as DNA, the CDR3 is TGTGCCAGCAGCCCCGGGGACAGCCAACACTACGAGCAGTACTTC.

The rearrangement uses TRBV6-5 and TRBJ2-2, with D possibly being TRBD1 (8 bases). Germline V CDR1 and CDR2: MNHEY, SVGAGI. This CDR3 has 14 residues. Trimming pared 6 bases from V and 6 bases from J, leaving 14 bases between. In DNA, the CDR3 is TGTGCCAGCAGCCGACAGGGGAGGGCCGGGGAGCTGTTTTTT. Its translation: CASSRQGRAGELFF.

The chain joins TRBV7-9 to TRBJ2-1; D is unresolved. Between the trimmed V and J ends, which lost 1 base and 7 bases, there was a span of 8 bases. Germline V gene data show CDR1 as SEHNR and CDR2 as FQNEAQ (reference sequence). CDR3 length: 13 amino acids. The CDR3 region is CASSLGTPNEQFF. CDR3 in DNA: TGTGCCAGCAGCTTAGGCACGCCGAATGAGCAGTTCTTC.

This chain links TRBV5-1 with TRBJ2-7; D is undetermined. V lost 3 bases and J lost 3, with 13 bases in between. The germline CDR1 and CDR2 sequences are SGHRS and YFSETQ. The CDR3 has 14 amino acids. CDR3 DNA: TGCGCCAGCAGCTATAGGATCGTTGGCTACGAGCAGTACTTC. Its translation is CASSYRIVGYEQYF.

The chain employs TRBV28 and TRBJ1-2, with a tentative D call TRBD1 (6 bases). V lost 3 bases and J 8 bases, leaving 13 bases between the germline ends. Germline loops: CDR1 MDHEN, CDR2 SYDVKM. The length of the CDR3 is 13 residues. CDR3 bases: TGTGCCAGCAGTTTCAGGGGTCTGAGAGGCTACACCTTC. This gives the protein CASSFRGLRGYTF.

V is TRBV20-1 and J is TRBJ1-1; D is undetermined. This CDR3 comprises 11 residues. The V end was cut by 5 bases, the J end by 4 bases, with 8 bases between. Germline V gene lookup returns CDR1 DFQATT and CDR2 SNEGSKA (reference sequence). The CDR3 reads CSAGRATEAFF. In DNA, the CDR3 is TGCAGTGCTGGGCGGGCCACTGAAGCTTTCTTT.

This clone was seen a handful of times. The chain joins TRBV7-2 to TRBJ2-7; 9 bases are shared with TRBD1. The CDR3 extends over 14 amino acids. The trim removed 5 bases at V and 6 bases at J, leaving 8 bases unmatched. Germline values: CDR1 SGHTA, CDR2 FQGNSA. CDR3 in DNA: TGTGCCAGCAGCCCCGGGACAGGGCTGGGCGAGCAGTACTTC. It translates to CASSPGTGLGEQYF.

V usage is TRBV18 and J usage is TRBJ2-3, with D tentatively TRBD2 (6 bases). The germline V gene has CDR1 KGHSH and CDR2 LQKENI. CDR3 size: 14 residues. Trimming shortened V by 2 bases and J by 3 bases, and 9 bases separated the two germline ends. In nucleotides, the CDR3 is TGTGCCAGCTCACCATTGGAGGGAACAGATACGCAGTATTTT. It specifies CASSPLEGTDTQYF.

This chain connects TRBV5-1 to TRBJ2-1; 10 bases are a match to TRBD2. Germline V CDR1 and CDR2: SGHRS, YFSETQ. This CDR3 comprises 15 residues. V lost 6 bases, J lost 3 bases, and 6 bases stayed unmatched. The CDR3 sequence: CASTQASGGYNEQFF. CDR3 coding DNA: TGCGCCAGCACCCAGGCTAGCGGGGGCTACAATGAGCAGTTCTTC.

The genes are TRBV4-3 and TRBJ1-1; D gene ambiguous. CDR1 is LGHNA and CDR2 is YSLEER in the germline V gene. CDR3 size: 14 residues. V was shortened by 4 bases and J by 0 bases, with 9 bases between the two germline ends. The CDR3 here is CASSLDTLNTEAFF. The CDR3 nucleotides are TGCGCCAGCAGCCTAGACACTTTGAACACTGAAGCTTTCTTT.

J is TRBJ1-1 and V is TRBV4-1; D unresolved. This CDR3 has 17 amino acids. CDR1 is MGHRA and CDR2 is YSYEKL in the germline V gene. Trimming stripped 4 bases from V and 1 base from J, with 19 bases between. The CDR3, as DNA: TGCGCCAGCAGCCCCACGGCACGGGAGGGAGCGAACACTGAAGCTTTCTTT. This gives the protein CASSPTAREGANTEAFF.

The chain links TRBV25-1 to TRBJ1-5, with 8 bases aligning to TRBD1. CDR1 and CDR2 from the germline V gene are MGHDK and SYGVNS. V dropped 4 bases and J dropped 8; count of bases not matched to a gene: 10. CDR3 size: 15 residues. The CDR3: CASSASKTGEKPQHF. CDR3 in DNA: TGTGCCAGCAGTGCCAGTAAGACAGGGGAGAAGCCCCAGCATTTT.

The J gene is TRBJ2-5, the V gene TRBV9, with unresolved D. Germline assignment: CDR1 SGDLS and CDR2 YYNGEE. This CDR3 contains 13 residues. V lost 4 bases to trimming and J lost 7 bases, with 14 bases between them. The CDR3 loop is CASSLHGPGTQYF. DNA for the CDR3: TGTGCCAGCAGCCTCCACGGGCCCGGGACCCAGTACTTC.

This clone was seen only once. The chain couples TRBV11-2 to TRBJ1-2; D may be TRBD1 (6 bases). The CDR3 has 13 amino acids. V was clipped by 5 bases and J by 4 bases, with 11 bases between them. Germline CDR1 reads SGHAT; CDR2 reads FQNNGV. This chain's CDR3 is CASSEGGGYGYTF. The DNA for the CDR3 is TGTGCCAGCAGCGAAGGGGGTGGCTATGGCTACACCTTC.

The chain combines TRBV6-1 with TRBJ2-1; D is perhaps TRBD2 (6 bases). The V gene lost 8 bases and the J gene lost 4 bases, with 6 bases spanning the gap. From germline, CDR1 is MNHNS and CDR2 SASEGT. The CDR3 runs 11 residues. Here the CDR3 reads CASGGYNEQFF. CDR3 nucleotide sequence: TGTGCCAGCGGGGGGTACAATGAGCAGTTCTTC.

This clone has just one count. This chain joins TRBV4-3 and TRBJ2-3; TRBD1 is a possible D gene (5 bases). Germline V CDR1 and CDR2: LGHNA, YSLEER. Trimming cost V 0 bases and J 4 bases, with 11 bases left between them. The CDR3 sequence is 15 residues long. The CDR3 spells CASSQDNTGPDTQYF. The DNA of the CDR3 is TGCGCCAGCAGCCAAGATAATACAGGCCCAGATACGCAGTATTTT.

V usage is TRBV18 and J usage is TRBJ2-1, with TRBD1 matching over 7 bases. Germline V gene lookup returns CDR1 KGHSH and CDR2 LQKENI. The CDR3 totals 17 residues. V lost 2 bases, J lost 9 bases, and 16 bases stayed unmatched. DNA of the CDR3: TGTGCCAGCTCACCATCTTATGACAGGGCCTTGGATAGTGAGCAGTTCTTC. Protein: CASSPSYDRALDSEQFF. Full variable domain (rest looked up from reference TRBV18 and TRBJ2-1): NAGVMQNPRHLVRRRGQEARLRCSPMKGHSHVYWYRQLPEEGLKFMVYLQKENIIDESGMPKERFSAEFPKEGPSILRIQQVVRGDSAAYFCASSPSYDRALDSEQFFGPGTRLTVL.

This chain connects TRBV19 to TRBJ1-5; TRBD1 is a possible D gene (5 bases). The CDR3 has 14 residues. Germline V gives CDR1 LNHDA, CDR2 SQIVND (reference sequence). V was clipped by 3 bases and J by 11 bases, with 17 bases between them. CDR3 bases: TGTGCCAGTAGTATCGGCTCAGTTCAGGGAGCCCAGCATTTT. Translation: CASSIGSVQGAQHF.

The chain has TRBV27 and TRBJ2-2; D unresolved. The V gene's germline CDR1 is MNHEY and CDR2 SMNVEV (reference sequence). This CDR3 comprises 13 residues. Trimming pared 7 bases from V and 9 bases from J, leaving 15 bases between. The CDR3 loop reads CASTPNVRRELFF. The CDR3 DNA reads TGTGCCAGCACCCCGAACGTAAGGCGGGAGCTGTTTTTT.

The V call is TRBV28, the J call TRBJ2-2, with TRBD1 identical over 7 bases. Per germline, CDR1 MDHEN and CDR2 SYDVKM. This CDR3 spans 15 amino acids. V dropped 5 bases and J dropped 5; count of bases not matched to a gene: 8. CDR3 residues: CASSPRTGYTGELFF. CDR3 bases: TGTGCCAGCAGTCCCCGGACAGGTTATACCGGGGAGCTGTTTTTT.

This clone was picked up one time. This chain joins TRBV11-3 and TRBJ2-3; 11 nucleotides line up with TRBD2. Germline V gene lookup returns CDR1 SGHNT and CDR2 YENEEA. The CDR3 has 16 amino acids. The trim removed 5 bases at V and 0 bases at J, leaving 4 bases unmatched. CDR3 region: CASSVGLAESTDTQYF. As DNA, the CDR3 is TGTGCCAGCAGCGTGGGACTAGCGGAAAGCACAGATACGCAGTATTTT.

This clone was observed a handful of times. The chain recombines TRBV9 with TRBJ1-1; D gene unclear. Trimming shortened V by 0 bases and J by 1 base, and 7 bases separated the two germline ends. The CDR3 length is 14 residues. Looked up from germline, CDR1 is SGDLS and CDR2 is YYNGEE. DNA of the CDR3: TGTGCCAGCAGCGTAGTTTGGGAGAACACTGAAGCTTTCTTT. Translated, it gives CASSVVWENTEAFF.

The chain uses TRBV7-2 and TRBJ2-3; no reliable D call. V shed 5 bases and J shed 7 bases, with 10 bases lying between them. The CDR3 consists of 12 residues. The V gene's germline CDR1 is SGHTA and CDR2 FQGNSA. CDR3: CASSPPAHTQYF. The CDR3 bases are TGTGCCAGCAGCCCCCCAGCGCATACGCAGTATTTT.

This chain connects TRBV6-6 to TRBJ1-1; perhaps TRBD1 as D (5 bases). Between the trimmed V and J ends, which lost 2 bases and 4 bases, there was a span of 14 bases. The CDR3 length is 15 residues. Germline CDR1 is MNHNY and CDR2 is SVGAGI (reference sequence). In DNA, the CDR3 is TGTGCCAGCAGTTACAAGCGGCAGGGAAGCACTGAAGCTTTCTTT. Translating it yields CASSYKRQGSTEAFF.

CDR3: CASSTPPSNTGELFF. The CDR3 DNA is TGTGCCAGCAGTACCCCCCCGTCGAACACCGGGGAGCTGTTTTTT. This chain uses TRBV6-5 with TRBJ2-2; D is uncertain. Trimming stripped 5 bases from V and 0 bases from J, with 10 bases between. Germline CDR1 and CDR2: MNHEY and SVGAGI. This CDR3 is built from 15 residues.

The chain uses TRBV5-6 and TRBJ2-1; 10 nucleotides line up with TRBD2. Germline V CDR1 and CDR2: SGHDT, YYEEEE. The CDR3 covers 14 residues. The ends lost 2 bases at V and 7 bases at J; junction bases unmatched: 3. The CDR3 DNA follows: TGTGCCAGCAGCTTTCCTAGCGGGAGAAATGAGCAGTTCTTC. Encoded protein: CASSFPSGRNEQFF. The full variable domain, with the rest looked up from reference TRBV5-6 and TRBJ2-1, is DAGVTQSPTHLIKTRGQQVTLRCSPKSGHDTVSWYQQALGQGPQFIFQYYEEEERQRGNFPDRFSGHQFPNYSSELNVNALLLGDSALYLCASSFPSGRNEQFFGPGTRLTVL.

The chain uses TRBV29-1 and TRBJ1-2; no firm D call. V lost 3 bases, J lost 4 bases, and 18 bases lay in between. Germline V lookup: CDR1 SQVTM, CDR2 ANQGSEA. The CDR3 covers 15 residues. CDR3 DNA: TGCAGCGTTGATTGGGGAGACGCCGCGCGCTATGGCTACACCTTC. It yields the protein CSVDWGDAARYGYTF.

This rearrangement joins TRBV23-1 to TRBJ2-3; D not certain. TRBV23-1 is an ORF for which the function is uncertain. V shed 2 bases and J shed 0 bases, with 9 bases lying between them. The CDR3 runs 15 residues. The CDR3 DNA reads as TGCGCCAGCAGTCAAGGGTTCCGAAGCACAGATACGCAGTATTTT. Amino acid sequence: CASSQGFRSTDTQYF.

This clone was seen a single time. V is TRBV7-2 and J is TRBJ1-2; D is unresolved. CDR1 is SGHTA and CDR2 is FQGNSA in the germline V gene. This CDR3 contains 11 residues. Trimming stripped 4 bases from V and 9 bases from J, with 9 bases between. CDR3 sequence reads: CASSSTARYTF. CDR3 coding DNA: TGTGCCAGCAGCTCTACAGCGCGCTACACCTTC.

This clone was seen once. The chain couples TRBV19 to TRBJ1-1; 10 nucleotides align to TRBD1. The CDR3 runs to 14 residues. Per the germline V gene, CDR1 is LNHDA and CDR2 is SQIVND (reference sequence). Losses at the gene ends were 6 bases for V and 3 bases for J; bases not matched to a gene: 4. CDR3 bases: TGTGCCAGTAGGACAGGGGGCGCCTACACTGAAGCTTTCTTT. As protein: CASRTGGAYTEAFF.